This T cell receptor beta chain was identified during a study of T cell repertoires in cytomegalovirus infection. Study in general: An indication of both CMV infection and matching HLA type came from public TCR beta signatures.

TCRdb itself ran the reads through MiXCR, one entry per CDR3 protein. The sample lists around 740,000 distinct CDR3 sequences, about 40% occurring once. In the case of this clonotype: The antigen remains unidentified. Since a much larger clone is just one base distant, this may be a read error.

Trimming removed 4 bases at V and 0 bases at J, with 9 bases between. The CDR3 runs 14 residues. Germline V lookup: CDR1 LGHDT, CDR2 YNNKEL (reference sequence). Study results and caveats: Summed frequency of shared TCR beta families picked out CMV carriers who also had the relevant HLA. Predominance within the ex vivo response was attributable to HLA-C-restricted CMV-specific TCR beta clonotypes.

The chain joins TRBV3-1 to TRBJ1-1, with D possibly TRBD1 on 5 matching bases. Sequenced: PBMCs. The source is a human donor in good health (CMV status not recorded). Some clones in this sample may be carry-over from other donors' samples. CDR3 coding DNA: TGTGCCAGCAGCCCCTGGGACTTGAACACTGAAGCTTTCTTT. Translating gives CASSPWDLNTEAFF.